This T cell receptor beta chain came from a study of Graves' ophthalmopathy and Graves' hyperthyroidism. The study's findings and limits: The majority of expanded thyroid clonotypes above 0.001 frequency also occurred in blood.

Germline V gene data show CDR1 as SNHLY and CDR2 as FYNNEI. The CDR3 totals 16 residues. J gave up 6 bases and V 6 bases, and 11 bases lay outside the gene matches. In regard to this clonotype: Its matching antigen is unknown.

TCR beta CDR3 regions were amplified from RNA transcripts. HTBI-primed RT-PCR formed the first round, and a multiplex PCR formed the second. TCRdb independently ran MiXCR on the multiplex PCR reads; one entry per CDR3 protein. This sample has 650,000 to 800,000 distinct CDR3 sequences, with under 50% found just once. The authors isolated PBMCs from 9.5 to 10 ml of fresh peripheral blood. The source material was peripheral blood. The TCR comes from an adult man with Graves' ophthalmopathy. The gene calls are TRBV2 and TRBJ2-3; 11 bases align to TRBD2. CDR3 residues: CASSDQLAGVGDTQYF. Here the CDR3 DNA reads TGTGCCAGCAGCGACCAACTAGCGGGAGTTGGGGATACGCAGTATTTT. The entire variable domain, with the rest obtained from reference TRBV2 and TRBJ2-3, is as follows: EPEVTQTPSHQVTQMGQEVILRCVPISNHLYFYWYRQILGQKVEFLVSFYNNEISEKSEIFDDQFSVERPDGSNFTLKIRSTKLEDSAMYFCASSDQLAGVGDTQYFGPGTRLTVL.